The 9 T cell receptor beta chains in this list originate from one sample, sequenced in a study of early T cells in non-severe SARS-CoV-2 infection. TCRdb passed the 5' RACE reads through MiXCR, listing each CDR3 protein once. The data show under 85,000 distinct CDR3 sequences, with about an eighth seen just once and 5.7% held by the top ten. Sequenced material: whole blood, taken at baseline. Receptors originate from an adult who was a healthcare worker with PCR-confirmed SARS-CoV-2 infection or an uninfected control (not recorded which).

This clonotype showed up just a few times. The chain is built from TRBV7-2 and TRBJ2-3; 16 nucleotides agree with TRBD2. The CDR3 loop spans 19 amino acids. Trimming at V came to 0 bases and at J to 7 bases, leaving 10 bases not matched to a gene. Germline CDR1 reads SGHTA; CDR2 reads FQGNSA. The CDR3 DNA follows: TGTGCCAGCAGCTTAGCCCCCGGGACTAGCGGGAGGGGGTTAAATACGCAGTATTTT. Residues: CASSLAPGTSGRGLNTQYF.

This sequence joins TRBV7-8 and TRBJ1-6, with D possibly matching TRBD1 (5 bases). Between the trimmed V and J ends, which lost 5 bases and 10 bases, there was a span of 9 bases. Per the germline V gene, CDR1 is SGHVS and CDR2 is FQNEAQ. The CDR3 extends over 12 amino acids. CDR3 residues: CASSHQGSPLHF. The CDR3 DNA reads TGTGCCAGCAGCCACCAGGGCTCACCCCTCCACTTT.

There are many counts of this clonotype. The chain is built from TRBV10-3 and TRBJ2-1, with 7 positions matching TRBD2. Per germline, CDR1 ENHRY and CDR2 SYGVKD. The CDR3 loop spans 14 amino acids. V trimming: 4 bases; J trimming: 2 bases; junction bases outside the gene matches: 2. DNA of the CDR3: TGTGCCATCAGTGCAGGGACTACCTACAATGAGCAGTTCTTC. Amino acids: CAISAGTTYNEQFF.

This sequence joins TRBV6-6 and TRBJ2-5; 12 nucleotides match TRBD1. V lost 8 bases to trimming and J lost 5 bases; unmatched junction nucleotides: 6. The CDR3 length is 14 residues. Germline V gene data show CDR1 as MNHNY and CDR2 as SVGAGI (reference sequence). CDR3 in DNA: TGTGCCAGCGACGGGACAGGGGGCGCGGAGACCCAGTACTTC. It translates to CASDGTGGAETQYF.

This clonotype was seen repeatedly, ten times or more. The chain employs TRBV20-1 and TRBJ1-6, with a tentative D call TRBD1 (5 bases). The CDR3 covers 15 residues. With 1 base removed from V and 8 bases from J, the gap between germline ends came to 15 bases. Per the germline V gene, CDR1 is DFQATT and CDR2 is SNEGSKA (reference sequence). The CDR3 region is CSARGGAGTDSPLHF. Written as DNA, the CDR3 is TGCAGTGCTAGAGGTGGGGCAGGGACTGATTCACCCCTCCACTTT.

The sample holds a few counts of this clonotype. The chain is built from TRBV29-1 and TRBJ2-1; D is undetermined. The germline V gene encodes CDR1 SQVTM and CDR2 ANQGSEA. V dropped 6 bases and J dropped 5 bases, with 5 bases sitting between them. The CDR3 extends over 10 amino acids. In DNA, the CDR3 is TGCAGCGTCGCGAACAATGAGCAGTTCTTC. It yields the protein CSVANNEQFF.

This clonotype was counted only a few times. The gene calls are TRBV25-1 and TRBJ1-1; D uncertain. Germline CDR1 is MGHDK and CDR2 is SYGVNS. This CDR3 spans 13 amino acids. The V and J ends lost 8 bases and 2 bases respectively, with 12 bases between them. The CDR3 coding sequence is TGTGCCAGCGGGAGGGTTGGAAACACTGAAGCTTTCTTT. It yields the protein CASGRVGNTEAFF.

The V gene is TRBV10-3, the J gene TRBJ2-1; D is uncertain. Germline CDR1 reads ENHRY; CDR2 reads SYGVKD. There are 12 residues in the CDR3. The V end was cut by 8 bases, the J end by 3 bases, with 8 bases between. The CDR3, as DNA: TGTGCCATCGGCGACAACTACAATGAGCAGTTCTTC. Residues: CAIGDNYNEQFF.

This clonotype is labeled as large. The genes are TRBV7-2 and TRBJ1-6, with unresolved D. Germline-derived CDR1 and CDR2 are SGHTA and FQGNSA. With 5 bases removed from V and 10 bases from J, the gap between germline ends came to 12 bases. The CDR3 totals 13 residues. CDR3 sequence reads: CASSQTGNSPLHF. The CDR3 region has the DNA TGTGCCAGCAGCCAAACGGGGAACTCACCCCTCCACTTT.